This T cell receptor beta chain was sequenced during a study of T cells in Graves' hyperthyroidism and ophthalmopathy. TCR beta CDR3 regions were amplified from RNA transcripts. HTBI primers drove first-round RT-PCR of the TCR CDR3. TCRdb re-called the multiplex PCR reads with MiXCR, one entry per CDR3 protein. The repertoire includes roughly 720,000 distinct CDR3 sequences, 17% of them detected once, and roughly a sixth sits in the top ten. V was shortened by 6 bases and J by 5 bases, with 10 bases between the two germline ends. The germline CDR1 and CDR2 sequences are SEHNR and FQNEAQ (reference sequence). The CDR3 sequence is 12 residues long. Study results and caveats: Most clonotypes expanded in the thyroid (above 0.001) were also present in blood. The model foresaw ophthalmopathy a median roughly 6 months prior to onset.

This clonotype came up many times. Its antigen is unidentified. The clonotype originates from a man in his fifties or sixties with Graves' hyperthyroidism. V is TRBV7-9 and J is TRBJ2-5; D call uncertain. Sample: blood. The CDR3, as DNA: TGTGCCAGCAGAGACATGCCTGAGACCCAGTACTTC. As protein: CASRDMPETQYF.